This T cell receptor beta chain appears in the sequencing data of a study of blood T cell repertoires in COVID-19. Study overall: Acute and convalescent COVID-19 samples came from the United States, Italy and Spain. The cDNA or gDNA used as material had been derived from T cells, B-cell-depleted T cells, or PBMCs.

After removal of 3 bases from V and 1 base from J, the junction contained 4 bases not matched to a gene. The germline V gene has CDR1 MNHEY and CDR2 SMNVEV (reference sequence). CDR3 length: 17 amino acids. How the authors handled the data: Using reference gene primer amplification, nucleated cell counts were estimated. TCRdb's copy holds only in-frame clones and misses some; the assay was immunoSEQ multiplex PCR. From that table come the V and J calls and clone size; the DNA was used to work out D and trimming. Of approximately 190,000 clones detected, over 75% appear once; the ten largest clones hold approximately 0.5%.

Specimen: peripheral blood. This receptor was identified in a man aged 45 to 65 with acute or convalescent COVID-19. The chain joins TRBV27 to TRBJ2-7; 15 bases map to TRBD2. CDR3 sequence (DNA): TGTGCCAGCAGTTTGGGACTAGCGGGAGGACCATCCTACGAGCAGTACTTC. As protein: CASSLGLAGGPSYEQYF.